This TCR beta chain was obtained from a study of OX40 agonist ivuxolimab in advanced cancers. The data were produced by immunoSEQ multiplex PCR, yet TCRdb's version contains in-frame clones alone and is incomplete. Of roughly 53,000 clones listed, 88% are singletons. Germline values: CDR1 MDHEN, CDR2 SYDVKM. This CDR3 has 12 residues. With 6 bases removed from V and 6 bases from J, the gap between germline ends came to 12 bases. The J gene is TRBJ2-7, the V gene TRBV28; TRBD1 is a possible D gene (6 bases). Sequencing was performed on CD4+ or CD8+ T cells sorted from blood, taken in a trial of the OX40 agonist ivuxolimab. This TCR derives from an adult with an advanced solid tumor such as melanoma, head and neck, liver or kidney cancer. The CDR3 protein is CASRSQGFEQYF. The CDR3 DNA is TGTGCCAGCAGATCACAGGGATTCGAGCAGTACTTC. Using reference TRBV28 and TRBJ2-7 for the parts outside the CDR3, the full variable domain is DVKVTQSSRYLVKRTGEKVFLECVQDMDHENMFWYRQDPGLGLRLIYFSYDVKMKEKGDIPEGYSVSREKKERFSLILESASTNQTSMYLCASRSQGFEQYFGPGTRLTVT.